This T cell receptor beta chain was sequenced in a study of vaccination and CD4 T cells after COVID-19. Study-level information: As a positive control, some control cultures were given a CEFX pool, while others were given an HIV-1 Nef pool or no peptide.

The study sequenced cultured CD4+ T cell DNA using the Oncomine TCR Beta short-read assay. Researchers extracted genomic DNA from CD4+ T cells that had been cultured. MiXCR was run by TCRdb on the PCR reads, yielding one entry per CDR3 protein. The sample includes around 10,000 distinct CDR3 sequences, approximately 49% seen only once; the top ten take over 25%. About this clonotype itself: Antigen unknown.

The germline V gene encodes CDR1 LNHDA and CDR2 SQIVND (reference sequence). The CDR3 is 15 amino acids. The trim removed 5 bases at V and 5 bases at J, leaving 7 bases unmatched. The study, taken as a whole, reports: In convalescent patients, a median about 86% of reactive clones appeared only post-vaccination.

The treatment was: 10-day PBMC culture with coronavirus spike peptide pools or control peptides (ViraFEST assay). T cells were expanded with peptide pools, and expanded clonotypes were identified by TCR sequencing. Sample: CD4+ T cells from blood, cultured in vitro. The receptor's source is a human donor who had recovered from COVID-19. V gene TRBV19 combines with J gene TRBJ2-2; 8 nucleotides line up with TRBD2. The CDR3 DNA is TGTGCCAGTAGTCTCCGGGGGGGCCAAACCGGGGAGCTGTTTTTT. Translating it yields CASSLRGGQTGELFF.